Listed here are 30 T cell receptor beta chains from one sample, sequenced in a study of cytomegalovirus exposure and HLA in healthy donors. Vbeta (60) and Jbeta (13) primers were used in the PCR. Data came from immunoSEQ multiplex PCR; TCRdb stores just in-frame clones and leaves some out. The data show tens of thousands of clones, 72% seen once. Specimen: PBMCs. The receptors come from a woman aged 40-49 years in good health and CMV-seropositive.

This clone was detected only a few times. J is TRBJ2-2 and V is TRBV27; 11 bases match TRBD1. This CDR3 has 14 residues. CDR1 and CDR2 from the germline V gene are MNHEY and SMNVEV (reference sequence). Trimming cost V 6 bases and J 5 bases; bases outside gene matches: 2. CDR3 bases: TGTGCCAGCAGGGGGACAGGGGGGACCGGGGAGCTGTTTTTT. This sequence encodes CASRGTGGTGELFF.

The chain has TRBV7-8 and TRBJ1-4; D uncertain. CDR1 and CDR2 from the germline V gene are SGHVS and FQNEAQ. Trimming removed 4 bases at V and 11 bases at J, with 14 bases between. The CDR3 sequence is 13 residues long. Here the CDR3 reads CASSSNLNAKLFF. The CDR3 DNA sequence: TGTGCCAGCAGCTCTAACCTAAATGCTAAACTGTTTTTT.

V gene TRBV5-6 combines with J gene TRBJ1-1; the D gene is possibly TRBD1 (6 bases). Trimming removed 4 bases at V and 0 bases at J, with 13 bases between. The CDR3 totals 15 residues. Germline lookup yields CDR1 SGHDT and CDR2 YYEEEE. The CDR3 DNA follows: TGTGCCAGCAGCCTCGCTCAGGGGTTGAACACTGAAGCTTTCTTT. Its protein is CASSLAQGLNTEAFF.

CDR3 region: CATSRDRRNGYTF. DNA for the CDR3: TGTGCCACCAGCAGAGATAGGAGAAATGGCTACACCTTC. The rearrangement uses TRBV15 and TRBJ1-2, with D unresolved. Germline CDR1 is LNHNV and CDR2 is YYDKDF (reference sequence). The germline V and J ends were trimmed by 0 bases and 6 bases, with 8 bases remaining between them. The CDR3 is 13 amino acids.

This clone appeared once. This chain uses TRBV6-1 with TRBJ2-3; a weak D match, TRBD2 (5 bases). Germline values: CDR1 MNHNS, CDR2 SASEGT. Trimming removed 11 bases at V and 0 bases at J, with 15 bases between. The CDR3 loop spans 14 amino acids. The DNA of the CDR3 is TGTGCCGGTCAAGATGGGAGTAGCACAGATACGCAGTATTTT. This translates into CAGQDGSSTDTQYF.

The chain has TRBV2 and TRBJ1-1; unclear D gene. Germline loops: CDR1 SNHLY, CDR2 FYNNEI. Trimming stripped 3 bases from V and 10 bases from J, with 9 bases between. The CDR3 spans 11 residues. CDR3 protein: CASSEVPRAFF. In DNA form, the CDR3 reads TGTGCCAGCAGTGAGGTTCCGAGAGCTTTCTTT. Combining the CDR3 with reference TRBV2 and TRBJ1-1 gives the whole variable domain EPEVTQTPSHQVTQMGQEVILRCVPISNHLYFYWYRQILGQKVEFLVSFYNNEISEKSEIFDDQFSVERPDGSNFTLKIRSTKLEDSAMYFCASSEVPRAFFGQGTRLTVV.

V and J are TRBV19 and TRBJ2-5; TRBD1 matches at 8 bases. The junction had 13 bases not matched to a gene; V was cut back by 5 bases and J by 5 bases. The CDR3 contains 16 residues. Germline CDR1 and CDR2: LNHDA and SQIVND (reference sequence). DNA of the CDR3: TGTGCCAGTAGTGGGTTTGGCAGGGGGCGAGGTGAGACCCAGTACTTC. The encoded protein is CASSGFGRGRGETQYF.

V gene TRBV18 combines with J gene TRBJ2-7, with 10 nucleotides matching TRBD1. Germline CDR1 and CDR2: KGHSH and LQKENI. This CDR3 region has 14 residues. V was clipped by 5 bases and J by 6 bases; unmatched bases: 7. CDR3 amino acids: CASSVDRGGFEQYF. The DNA of the CDR3 is TGTGCCAGCTCAGTGGACAGGGGGGGTTTCGAGCAGTACTTC.

This clone was detected only a few times. This chain joins TRBV7-3 and TRBJ1-1; D might be TRBD1 (5 bases). The CDR3 runs to 13 residues. V lost 5 bases and J lost 5, with 12 bases in between. Germline V CDR1 and CDR2: SGHTA, FQGTGA. The DNA for the CDR3 is TGTGCCAGCAGCCTGAGCGGGGCTACTGAAGCTTTCTTT. It codes for CASSLSGATEAFF.

This clone occurred a few times. V and J are TRBV10-2 and TRBJ1-5; perhaps TRBD1 as D (5 bases). Germline CDR1 and CDR2: WSHSY and SAAADI. V was pared by 0 bases and J by 4 bases, with 10 bases between. The CDR3 loop spans 15 amino acids. The CDR3 spells CASSESGHRNQPQHF. The DNA for the CDR3 is TGCGCCAGCAGTGAGTCGGGGCATAGGAATCAGCCCCAGCATTTT.

V gene TRBV14 combines with J gene TRBJ1-1; the match to TRBD1 covers 8 bases. J was trimmed by 1 base and V by 4 bases; bases with no gene match: 2. The CDR3 runs to 14 residues. From germline, CDR1 is SGHDN and CDR2 FVKESK. The chain's CDR3 is CASSRQGRNTEAFF. The CDR3 bases are TGTGCCAGCAGCCGACAGGGGAGGAACACTGAAGCTTTCTTT.

This clone was found a few times. The chain carries TRBV2 and TRBJ2-5; 9 bases align to TRBD2. This CDR3 comprises 14 residues. Germline V gene lookup returns CDR1 SNHLY and CDR2 FYNNEI. Trimming removed 9 bases from V and 1 base from J; junction bases left unmatched: 6. CDR3 sequence: CASLAGAGQETQYF. In DNA, the CDR3 is TGTGCCAGTTTAGCGGGGGCCGGCCAAGAGACCCAGTACTTC.

This chain uses TRBV14 with TRBJ1-2; no clear D gene. The germline V gene encodes CDR1 SGHDN and CDR2 FVKESK. V was pared by 1 base and J by 4 bases, with 7 bases between. CDR3 length: 13 amino acids. The CDR3 loop reads CASSQGTAYGYTF. Here the CDR3 DNA reads TGTGCCAGCAGCCAAGGAACAGCCTATGGCTACACCTTC. Drawing the rest from reference TRBV14 and TRBJ1-2, the complete variable domain is EAGVTQFPSHSVIEKGQTVTLRCDPISGHDNLYWYRRVMGKEIKFLLHFVKESKQDESGMPNNRFLAERTGGTYSTLKVQPAELEDSGVYFCASSQGTAYGYTFGSGTRLTVV.

This clone was recorded a few times. This rearrangement joins TRBV4-2 to TRBJ2-1; 11 nucleotides line up with TRBD1. The CDR3 has 16 residues. Germline V gene lookup returns CDR1 LGHNA and CDR2 YNFKEQ. After removal of 0 bases from V and 6 bases from J, the junction contained 4 bases not matched to a gene. The DNA of the CDR3 is TGTGCCAGCAGCCAAGAATTAGGGACAGGGGGCAATGAGCAGTTCTTC. It translates to CASSQELGTGGNEQFF.

The V gene is TRBV19, the J gene TRBJ1-1, with D maybe TRBD1 (5 bases). Per the germline V gene, CDR1 is LNHDA and CDR2 is SQIVND (reference sequence). CDR3 length equals 14 residues. V was clipped by 4 bases and J by 4 bases, with 13 bases between them. CDR3 in amino acids: CASSNGREFTEAFF. CDR3 nucleotide sequence: TGTGCCAGTAGTAATGGCAGGGAATTCACTGAAGCTTTCTTT.

The chain employs TRBV5-1 and TRBJ2-3, with TRBD1 identical over 7 bases. Germline V gene sequence: CDR1 SGHRS, CDR2 YFSETQ. The CDR3 spans 15 residues. Losses at the gene ends were 0 bases for V and 4 bases for J; bases not matched to a gene: 5. CDR3: CASSLGRGSPDTQYF. CDR3 nucleotide sequence: TGCGCCAGCAGCTTGGGCAGGGGGTCCCCAGATACGCAGTATTTT. The variable domain in full, with the rest retrieved from reference TRBV5-1 and TRBJ2-3, is KAGVTQTPRYLIKTRGQQVTLSCSPISGHRSVSWYQQTPGQGLQFLFEYFSETQRNKGNFPGRFSGRQFSNSRSEMNVSTLELGDSALYLCASSLGRGSPDTQYFGPGTRLTVL.

The CDR3 reads CASSLRTGGGDTEAFF. CDR3 coding DNA: TGTGCCAGCAGCTTAAGGACAGGGGGTGGGGACACTGAAGCTTTCTTT. The chain is built from TRBV7-3 and TRBJ1-1, with 10 bases that match TRBD1. Germline-derived CDR1 and CDR2 are SGHTA and FQGTGA. The V gene end was trimmed by 1 base and the J gene end by 3 bases; junction bases not matched to a gene: 5. The CDR3 loop spans 16 amino acids. Using reference TRBV7-3 and TRBJ1-1 for the parts outside the CDR3, the full variable domain is GAGVSQTPSNKVTEKGKYVELRCDPISGHTALYWYRQSLGQGPEFLIYFQGTGAADDSGLPNDRFFAVRPEGSVSTLKIQRTERGDSAVYLCASSLRTGGGDTEAFFGQGTRLTVV.

This chain uses TRBV4-1 with TRBJ2-5; D gene uncertain. There are 14 residues in the CDR3. Germline loops: CDR1 MGHRA, CDR2 YSYEKL. Trimming took off 6 bases at V and 0 bases at J, with 11 bases between the two ends. Written as DNA, the CDR3 is TGCGCCAGCAGTTTCGAGTCTTACCAAGAGACCCAGTACTTC. Translating gives CASSFESYQETQYF.

This chain uses TRBV7-9 with TRBJ1-2, with D possibly TRBD1 on 6 matching bases. V was pared by 5 bases and J by 4 bases, with 8 bases between. CDR3 length: 12 amino acids. Germline assignment: CDR1 SEHNR and CDR2 FQNEAQ (reference sequence). For the CDR3, the DNA is TGTGCCAGCAGCCACAGGGTCTATGGCTACACCTTC. This encodes CASSHRVYGYTF.

This clone showed up just a few times. The chain joins TRBV25-1 to TRBJ2-1, with a tentative D call TRBD2 (6 bases). V lost 5 bases, J lost 4 bases, and 18 bases lay in between. The germline V gene encodes CDR1 MGHDK and CDR2 SYGVNS. The CDR3 totals 16 residues. CDR3 amino acids: CASSTPGGVRYNEQFF. The CDR3 coding sequence is TGTGCCAGCAGTACTCCAGGCGGGGTAAGGTACAATGAGCAGTTCTTC.

A few counts support this clone. The CDR3 protein is CASSYAGSYEQYF. The CDR3, as DNA: TGTGCCAGCAGTTACGCGGGGTCCTACGAGCAGTACTTC. The chain combines TRBV6-5 with TRBJ2-7, with D tentatively TRBD2 (6 bases). The CDR3 has 13 residues. Between the trimmed V and J ends, which lost 2 bases and 1 base, there was a span of 6 bases. Germline loops: CDR1 MNHEY, CDR2 SVGAGI.

The chain is built from TRBV11-2 and TRBJ2-3; TRBD2 matches at 10 bases. The CDR3 runs to 16 residues. The germline V gene has CDR1 SGHAT and CDR2 FQNNGV. The J segment lost 5 bases and the V segment lost 7 bases, leaving 12 bases of the junction unmatched. DNA for the CDR3: TGTGCCAGCAACGCGCCGGGACTAGCGATCCAAGATACGCAGTATTTT. As protein: CASNAPGLAIQDTQYF.

This chain uses TRBV7-6 with TRBJ2-1, with D possibly matching TRBD2 (7 bases). The V end was cut by 5 bases, the J end by 8 bases, with 13 bases between. The CDR3 spans 13 residues. In germline, CDR1 is SGHVS, CDR2 FNYEAQ. CDR3 protein: CASSQGRGYEQFF. The CDR3, as DNA: TGTGCCAGCAGCCAGGGGCGGGGGTATGAGCAGTTCTTC.

This chain links TRBV29-1 with TRBJ1-2; D is undetermined. The CDR3 is 9 residues long. Looked up from germline, CDR1 is SQVTM and CDR2 is ANQGSEA. V was pared by 7 bases and J by 8 bases, with 8 bases between. The CDR3 reads CSAGNGYTF. In DNA form, the CDR3 reads TGCAGCGCCGGGAACGGCTACACCTTC.

The rearrangement links TRBV19 to TRBJ2-1; 11 nucleotides align to TRBD2. This CDR3 spans 15 amino acids. The ends lost 6 bases at V and 6 bases at J; junction bases unmatched: 7. Germline CDR1 reads LNHDA; CDR2 reads SQIVND (reference sequence). CDR3 sequence: CASRTLAGGFNEQFF. CDR3 coding DNA: TGTGCCAGTAGGACCCTAGCGGGGGGCTTCAATGAGCAGTTCTTC.

The rearrangement uses TRBV7-9 and TRBJ1-4, with TRBD1 matching over 7 bases. The CDR3 has 14 amino acids. From germline, CDR1 is SEHNR and CDR2 FQNEAQ (reference sequence). With V trimmed by 5 bases and J by 6 bases, 6 bases remained unmatched. The CDR3 is CASSNHRGDEKLFF. Written as DNA, the CDR3 is TGTGCCAGCAGCAACCACAGGGGCGATGAAAAACTGTTTTTT.

J is TRBJ1-1 and V is TRBV7-8, with 9 bases aligning to TRBD1. The CDR3 consists of 14 residues. Per germline, CDR1 SGHVS and CDR2 FQNEAQ. The junction had 7 bases not matched to a gene; V was cut back by 4 bases and J by 7 bases. CDR3 protein: CASSYRGPLSEAFF. CDR3 DNA: TGTGCCAGCAGCTACAGGGGGCCCTTGAGTGAAGCTTTCTTT. Variable domain in full (rest from reference TRBV7-8 and TRBJ1-1): GAGVSQSPRYKVAKRGQDVALRCDPISGHVSLFWYQQALGQGPEFLTYFQNEAQLDKSGLPSDRFFAERPEGSVSTLKIQRTQQEDSAVYLCASSYRGPLSEAFFGQGTRLTVV.

The chain carries TRBV7-9 and TRBJ2-7; 7 bases align to TRBD2. V lost 0 bases to trimming and J lost 0 bases; unmatched junction nucleotides: 8. Germline V lookup: CDR1 SEHNR, CDR2 FQNEAQ (reference sequence). The CDR3 totals 17 residues. The CDR3 is CASSLAPGRGDSYEQYF. CDR3 in DNA: TGTGCCAGCAGCTTAGCTCCGGGACGGGGGGACTCCTACGAGCAGTACTTC. The whole variable domain, remainder taken from reference TRBV7-9 and TRBJ2-7, is DTGVSQNPRHKITKRGQNVTFRCDPISEHNRLYWYRQTLGQGPEFLTYFQNEAQLEKSRLLSDRFSAERPKGSFSTLEIQRTEQGDSAMYLCASSLAPGRGDSYEQYFGPGTRLTVT.

This clone was detected a few times. The rearrangement links TRBV5-1 to TRBJ2-5; D is possibly TRBD1 (5 bases). Between the trimmed V and J ends, which lost 4 bases and 2 bases, there was a span of 6 bases. CDR1 is SGHRS and CDR2 is YFSETQ in the germline V gene. The CDR3 covers 12 residues. CDR3 protein: CASSRQQETQYF. The CDR3 DNA reads as TGCGCCAGCAGCCGACAGCAAGAGACCCAGTACTTC. The complete variable domain, with remaining parts taken from reference TRBV5-1 and TRBJ2-5, reads KAGVTQTPRYLIKTRGQQVTLSCSPISGHRSVSWYQQTPGQGLQFLFEYFSETQRNKGNFPGRFSGRQFSNSRSEMNVSTLELGDSALYLCASSRQQETQYFGPGTRLLVL.

The chain links TRBV7-9 to TRBJ2-3; 7 bases match TRBD1. V lost 4 bases and J lost 0; bases outside the gene matches: 4. CDR1 SEHNR and CDR2 FQNEAQ come from the germline V gene (reference sequence). The CDR3 is made up of 15 amino acids. CDR3 sequence reads: CASSYRDSSTDTQYF. The CDR3 DNA reads as TGTGCCAGCAGCTACCGGGACAGTAGCACAGATACGCAGTATTTT.